The T cell receptor beta chain described here comes from a study of cytomegalovirus exposure and HLA in healthy donors. Study findings and constraints: Analysis was performed later, and it showed HLA-associated TCR beta chains to be more clonally expanded than equally common others. For most subjects, TCR beta sequences were reported to predict HLA-A and HLA-B alleles with accuracy. When analyzed later, a missense DCLRE1C variant was found to be linked to TCR beta V- and J-gene trimming. 150 or so TCR beta chains were listed as cytomegalovirus-associated.

The PCR employed 60 Vbeta primers together with 13 Jbeta primers. Generated by immunoSEQ multiplex PCR, the TCRdb table keeps only in-frame clones and is missing some. Of some 98,000 clones listed, roughly two thirds were seen once; the top ten hold 2.5%. Turning to this clone: The antigen remains unidentified.

Specimen: PBMCs. This TCR derives from a man between 45 and 60 years old in good health and CMV-seronegative.

Here the CDR3 reads CASSQGYNEKLFF. In DNA, the CDR3 is TGTGCCAGCTCACAGGGGTACAATGAAAAACTGTTTTTT. The rearrangement links TRBV18 to TRBJ1-4, with TRBD1 as a possible D gene (5 bases). The V gene's germline CDR1 is KGHSH and CDR2 LQKENI. V dropped 4 bases and J dropped 5 bases, with 8 bases sitting between them. CDR3 length: 13 amino acids.